This TCR beta chain was sequenced for a study of T cells in Graves' hyperthyroidism and ophthalmopathy. It was considered stable Graves' hyperthyroidism when ophthalmopathy did not progress within 18 months. The PBMCs studied were ones that came from about 10 ml fresh peripheral blood. The investigators amplified TCR beta CDR3 regions from RNA transcripts. The HTBI primer set served for first-round RT-PCR of the TCR CDR3. A single record per CDR3 protein comes from TCRdb applying MiXCR to the multiplex PCR reads. The sample yields 370,000 or so distinct CDR3 sequences, around a quarter seen once. From germline, CDR1 is MNHEY and CDR2 SMNVEV (reference sequence). This CDR3 is built from 16 residues. The V gene lost 5 bases and the J gene lost 1 base, with 15 bases spanning the gap. Study results and limitations: The authors' 13 V-J model separated ophthalmopathy from stable hyperthyroidism.

In the case of this clonotype: Its antigen remains unidentified.

V gene TRBV27 combines with J gene TRBJ2-1, with D unclear. The sequence was collected from a man in his fifties with Graves' hyperthyroidism. The sequencing input was blood. CDR3 coding DNA: TGTGCCAGCAGTCCCCCGGGTGAGGATTCCTACAATGAGCAGTTCTTC. Residues: CASSPPGEDSYNEQFF.